This T cell receptor (beta chain) was sequenced during a study of T cells in Graves' hyperthyroidism and ophthalmopathy. Template material for amplifying TCR beta CDR3 regions consisted of RNA transcripts. Carried out on the TCR CDR3, a first-round RT-PCR used the HTBI primer set. MiXCR, run by TCRdb on the multiplex PCR reads, gives a single entry per CDR3 protein. The sample consists of 600,000 to 650,000 distinct CDR3 sequences, 15% to 20% of them appearing once. This clonotype appeared a few times. Its specificity is not known. Sequence at one end of the junction differs from germline and may be a read error. Pregnant or lactating patients were excluded, as were those with uncontrolled infection or other autoimmune disease. Study-wide findings and caveats: Peripheral blood also featured most of the thyroid clonotypes expanded above 0.001.

The germline CDR1 and CDR2 sequences are MDHEN and SYDVKM. The CDR3 sequence is 14 residues long. The genes are TRBV28 and TRBJ2-5, with 13 nucleotides matching TRBD2. The TCR sequence derives from a woman aged 25 to 39 with Graves' hyperthyroidism. Sequencing input: blood. CDR3 DNA: TGTGCCAGCAGTCTATCCCTAGCGGGACTAGCGGGACACTTC. Translated: CASSLSLAGLAGHF. Using reference TRBV28 and TRBJ2-5 for the parts outside the CDR3, the full variable domain is DVKVTQSSRYLVKRTGEKVFLECVQDMDHENMFWYRQDPGLGLRLIYFSYDVKMKEKGDIPEGYSVSREKKERFSLILESASTNQTSMYLCASSLSLAGLAGHFGPGTRLLVL.